This entry concerns a single T cell receptor (beta chain). No antigen is known for it. The sample originates from a study of T cell responses to AZD1222 COVID-19 vaccine. Notes on the study in general: Rises in breadth and depth of Spike-specific TCRs came after two AZD1222 doses. None of the repertoires were sampled until the peak T cell response had passed.

Repertoires were generated with immunoSEQ multiplex PCR, while TCRdb's copy carries only in-frame clones and drops some. The table has approximately 130,000 clones, 90% seen once; the top ten hold around 7.2%. The V and J ends lost 0 bases and 0 bases, in that order; junction bases with no gene match: 5. Germline CDR1 and CDR2: SGHRS and YFSETQ. The CDR3 spans 17 residues. This receptor was taken from an adult in good health. The rearrangement uses TRBV5-1 and TRBJ2-2; TRBD1 matches at 7 bases. The specimen comprised peripheral blood, sampled on day 0 of AZD1222 vaccination. Written as DNA, the CDR3 is TGCGCCAGCAGCTTGGCCTTGACAGGGACGAACACCGGGGAGCTGTTTTTT. Its translation is CASSLALTGTNTGELFF.